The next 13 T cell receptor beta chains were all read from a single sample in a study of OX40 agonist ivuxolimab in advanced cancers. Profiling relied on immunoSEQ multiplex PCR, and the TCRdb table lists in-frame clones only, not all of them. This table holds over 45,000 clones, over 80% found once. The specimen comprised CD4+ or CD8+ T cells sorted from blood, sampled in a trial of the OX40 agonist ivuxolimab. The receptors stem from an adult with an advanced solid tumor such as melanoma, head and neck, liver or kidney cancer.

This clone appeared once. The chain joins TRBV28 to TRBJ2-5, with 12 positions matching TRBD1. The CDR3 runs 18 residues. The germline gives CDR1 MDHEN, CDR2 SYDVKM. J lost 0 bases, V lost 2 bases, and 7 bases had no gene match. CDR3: CASSLPGTGGVDQETQYF. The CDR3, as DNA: TGTGCCAGCAGTTTACCCGGGACAGGGGGCGTCGACCAAGAGACCCAGTACTTC.

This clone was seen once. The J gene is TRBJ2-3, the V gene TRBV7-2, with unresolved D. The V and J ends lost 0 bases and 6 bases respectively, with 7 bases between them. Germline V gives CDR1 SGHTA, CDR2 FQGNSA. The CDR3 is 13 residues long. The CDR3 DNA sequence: TGTGCCAGCAGCTTAGCGCAAAGGGATACGCAGTATTTT. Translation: CASSLAQRDTQYF.

The CDR3 nucleotides read TGTGCCAGCAGCTTTCTTACAGGGGGGGGAACAGATACGCAGTATTTT. Its translation is CASSFLTGGGTDTQYF. The chain combines TRBV5-4 with TRBJ2-3; D may be TRBD1 (8 bases). Trimming took 2 bases from V and 3 from J, leaving 16 bases between them. This CDR3 contains 16 residues. Germline lookup yields CDR1 SGHNT and CDR2 YYREEE (reference sequence).

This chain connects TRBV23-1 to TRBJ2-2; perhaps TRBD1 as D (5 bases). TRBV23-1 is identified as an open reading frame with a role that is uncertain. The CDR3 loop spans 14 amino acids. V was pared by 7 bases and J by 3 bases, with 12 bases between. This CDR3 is CASINRTDTGELFF. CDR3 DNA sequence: TGCGCCAGCATAAACAGGACGGACACCGGGGAGCTGTTTTTT.

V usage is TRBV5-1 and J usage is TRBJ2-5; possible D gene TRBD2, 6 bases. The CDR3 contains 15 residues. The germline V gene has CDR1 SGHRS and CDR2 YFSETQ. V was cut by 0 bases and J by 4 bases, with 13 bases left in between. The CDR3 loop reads CASSLGIGEVETQYF. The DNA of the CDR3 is TGCGCCAGCAGCTTGGGGATAGGGGAGGTAGAGACCCAGTACTTC.

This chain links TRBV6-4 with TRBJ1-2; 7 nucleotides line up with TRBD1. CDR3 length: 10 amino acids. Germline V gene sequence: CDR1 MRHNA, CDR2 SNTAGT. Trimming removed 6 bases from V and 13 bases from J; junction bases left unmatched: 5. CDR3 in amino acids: CASRAGGSTF. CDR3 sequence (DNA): TGTGCCAGCAGGGCAGGGGGATCCACCTTC.

The CDR3, as DNA: TGTGCCAGCAGGGCGAACTGGGGACTGGGGCTCCAAGAGACCCAGTACTTC. Protein product: CASRANWGLGLQETQYF. The J gene is TRBJ2-5, the V gene TRBV5-5, with D possibly matching TRBD2 (6 bases). This CDR3 is built from 17 residues. Trimming stripped 5 bases from V and 1 base from J, with 21 bases between. Germline CDR1 and CDR2: SGHKS and YYEKEE (reference sequence). Variable domain in full (rest from reference TRBV5-5 and TRBJ2-5): DAGVTQSPTHLIKTRGQQVTLRCSPISGHKSVSWYQQVLGQGPQFIFQYYEKEERGRGNFPDRFSARQFPNYSSELNVNALLLGDSALYLCASRANWGLGLQETQYFGPGTRLLVL.

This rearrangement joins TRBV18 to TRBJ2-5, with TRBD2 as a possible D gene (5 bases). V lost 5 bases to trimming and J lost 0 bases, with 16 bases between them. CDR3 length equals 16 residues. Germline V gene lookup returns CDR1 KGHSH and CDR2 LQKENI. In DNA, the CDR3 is TGTGCCAGCTCAACTTCAACGGGAAACTACCAAGAGACCCAGTACTTC. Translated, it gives CASSTSTGNYQETQYF. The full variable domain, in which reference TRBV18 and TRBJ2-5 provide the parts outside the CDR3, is NAGVMQNPRHLVRRRGQEARLRCSPMKGHSHVYWYRQLPEEGLKFMVYLQKENIIDESGMPKERFSAEFPKEGPSILRIQQVVRGDSAAYFCASSTSTGNYQETQYFGPGTRLLVL.

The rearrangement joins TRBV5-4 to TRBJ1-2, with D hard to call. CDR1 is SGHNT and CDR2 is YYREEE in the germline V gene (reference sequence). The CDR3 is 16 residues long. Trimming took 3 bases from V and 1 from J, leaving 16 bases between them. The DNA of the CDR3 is TGTGCCAGCAGCTCGGAAGGGCTTCAAGATAACTATGGCTACACCTTC. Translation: CASSSEGLQDNYGYTF. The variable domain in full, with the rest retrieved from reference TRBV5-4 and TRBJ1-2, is ETGVTQSPTHLIKTRGQQVTLRCSSQSGHNTVSWYQQALGQGPQFIFQYYREEENGRGNFPPRFSGLQFPNYSSELNVNALELDDSALYLCASSSEGLQDNYGYTFGSGTRLTVV.

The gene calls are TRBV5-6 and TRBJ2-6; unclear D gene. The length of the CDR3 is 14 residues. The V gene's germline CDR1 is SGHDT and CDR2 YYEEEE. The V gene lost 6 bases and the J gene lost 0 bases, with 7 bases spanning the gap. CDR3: CASNTLSGANVLTF. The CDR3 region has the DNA TGTGCCAGCAATACTCTCTCTGGGGCCAACGTCCTGACTTTC. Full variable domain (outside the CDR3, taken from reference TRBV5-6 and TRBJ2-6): DAGVTQSPTHLIKTRGQQVTLRCSPKSGHDTVSWYQQALGQGPQFIFQYYEEEERQRGNFPDRFSGHQFPNYSSELNVNALLLGDSALYLCASNTLSGANVLTFGAGSRLTVL.

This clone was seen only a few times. The CDR3 is CASSGPTTYEQYF. The DNA for the CDR3 is TGTGCCAGTAGTGGGCCAACCACCTACGAGCAGTACTTC. The rearrangement uses TRBV19 and TRBJ2-7; D is unclear. The CDR3 runs 13 residues. V was pared by 5 bases and J by 2 bases, with 10 bases between. The germline CDR1 and CDR2 sequences are LNHDA and SQIVND (reference sequence).

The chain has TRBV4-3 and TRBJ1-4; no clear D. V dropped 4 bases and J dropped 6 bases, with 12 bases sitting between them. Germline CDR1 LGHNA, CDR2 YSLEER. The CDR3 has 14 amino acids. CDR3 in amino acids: CASSRLNLDEKLFF. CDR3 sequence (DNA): TGCGCCAGCAGCCGCCTCAACTTAGATGAAAAACTGTTTTTT.

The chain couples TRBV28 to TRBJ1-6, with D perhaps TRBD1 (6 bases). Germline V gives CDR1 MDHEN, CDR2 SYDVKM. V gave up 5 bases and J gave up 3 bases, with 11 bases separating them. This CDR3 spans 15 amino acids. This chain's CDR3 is CASSPSGHYNSPLHF. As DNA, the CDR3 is TGTGCCAGCAGTCCCTCGGGACACTATAATTCACCCCTCCACTTT.